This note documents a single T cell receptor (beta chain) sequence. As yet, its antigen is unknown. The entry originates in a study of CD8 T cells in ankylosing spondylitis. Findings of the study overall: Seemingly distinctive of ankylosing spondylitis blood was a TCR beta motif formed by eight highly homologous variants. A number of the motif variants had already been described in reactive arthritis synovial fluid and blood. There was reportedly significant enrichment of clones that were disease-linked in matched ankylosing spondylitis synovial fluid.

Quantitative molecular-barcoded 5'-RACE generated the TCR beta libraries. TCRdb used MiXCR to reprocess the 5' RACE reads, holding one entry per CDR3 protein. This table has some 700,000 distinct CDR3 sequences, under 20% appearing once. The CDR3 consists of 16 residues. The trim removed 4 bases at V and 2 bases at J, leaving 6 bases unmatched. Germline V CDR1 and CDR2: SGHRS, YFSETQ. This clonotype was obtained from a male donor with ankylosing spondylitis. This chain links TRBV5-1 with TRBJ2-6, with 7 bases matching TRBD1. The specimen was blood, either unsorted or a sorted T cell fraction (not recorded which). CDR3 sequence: CASSPGQPTGANVLTF. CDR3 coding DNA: TGCGCCAGCAGCCCGGGACAGCCCACTGGGGCCAACGTCCTGACTTTC.